This T cell receptor beta chain was captured in a study of blood T cell repertoires in COVID-19. About the study: The cDNA or gDNA used as material had been derived from T cells, B-cell-depleted T cells, or PBMCs.

This clone showed up just once. Other DNA sequences from this sample encode an identical CDR3 as well. The CDR3 is 15 residues long. Losses at the gene ends were 2 bases for V and 3 bases for J; bases not matched to a gene: 1. CDR1 and CDR2 from the germline V gene are SGHTA and FQGNSA. Under the authors' procedure: The authors estimated nucleated cell counts from reference gene primer amplification. The assay was immunoSEQ multiplex PCR, and TCRdb's table has in-frame clones only and misses some. That table furnishes V, J and clone size, whereas the DNA furnished D and trimming. The profile shows about 240,000 clones, approximately 85% of them singletons.

Sequencing was carried out using peripheral blood. The sequence came from a man aged 45-65 years with COVID-19, enrolled during active disease. The chain is built from TRBV7-2 and TRBJ2-1, with 10 positions matching TRBD2. CDR3 loop: CASSLSGGGYNEQFF. CDR3 bases: TGTGCCAGCAGCTTAAGCGGGGGGGGCTACAATGAGCAGTTCTTC. Full variable domain (missing parts from reference TRBV7-2 and TRBJ2-1): GAGVSQSPSNKVTEKGKDVELRCDPISGHTALYWYRQSLGQGLEFLIYFQGNSAPDKSGLPSDRFSAERTGGSVSTLTIQRTQQEDSAVYLCASSLSGGGYNEQFFGPGTRLTVL.